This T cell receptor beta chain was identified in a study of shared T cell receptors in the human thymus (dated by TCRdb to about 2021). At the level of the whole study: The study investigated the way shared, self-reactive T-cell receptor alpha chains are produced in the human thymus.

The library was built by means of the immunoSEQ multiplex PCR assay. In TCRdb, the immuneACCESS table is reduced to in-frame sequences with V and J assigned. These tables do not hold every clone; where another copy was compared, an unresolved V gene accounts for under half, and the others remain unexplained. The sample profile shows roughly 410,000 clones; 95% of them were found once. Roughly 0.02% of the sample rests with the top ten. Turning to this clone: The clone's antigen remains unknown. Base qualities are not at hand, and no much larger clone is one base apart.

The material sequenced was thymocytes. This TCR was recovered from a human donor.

The nucleotide sequence is given as TGTGCCAGCAGCTTTAGACCCTACGAGCAGTACTTC. It codes for CASSFRPYEQYF. Recombination connected TRBV5-6 to TRBJ2-7, with the D gene not clear enough to name. As encoded in the germline V gene, CDR1 is SGHDT while CDR2 is YYEEEE. V and J are truncated by 2 bases and 2 bases respectively, leaving an intervening sequence of 5 bases. The CDR3, cysteine through phenylalanine, is 12 amino acids long. Just the 36-base CDR3 DNA is kept, in frame starting at base 1.